One and the same sample provided the 2 T cell receptor beta chains below, sequenced in a study of control samples from healthy donors and cancer patients. Some clones are missing from TCRdb's copy, which holds only in-frame ones; the method was immunoSEQ multiplex PCR. The sample comprises around 50,000 clones, 85% to 95% of which are singletons, and about 2.4% rests with the top ten. Sequences were obtained from blood. Receptors were obtained from a young man in good health.

Only one count was recorded for this clone. V and J are TRBV10-3 and TRBJ2-2, with D perhaps being TRBD1 or TRBD2 (6 bases each). The germline V gene has CDR1 ENHRY and CDR2 SYGVKD. Trimming removed 6 bases from V and 6 bases from J, with 17 bases in between. CDR3 length equals 15 residues. The CDR3 region is CAIRRLGGASGELFF. For the CDR3, the DNA is TGTGCCATCAGGAGGTTGGGGGGCGCATCCGGGGAGCTGTTTTTT.

The CDR3 loop reads CASSPRDLTGELFF. CDR3 sequence (DNA): TGTGCCAGCTCACCCCGGGACTTAACCGGGGAGCTGTTTTTT. The J gene is TRBJ2-2, the V gene TRBV18; TRBD2 might be the D (6 bases). CDR1 is KGHSH and CDR2 is LQKENI in the germline V gene. The V end lost 3 bases, the J end lost 5 bases, and 10 bases lay between the germline ends. The CDR3 is made up of 14 amino acids. The complete variable domain, with remaining parts taken from reference TRBV18 and TRBJ2-2, reads NAGVMQNPRHLVRRRGQEARLRCSPMKGHSHVYWYRQLPEEGLKFMVYLQKENIIDESGMPKERFSAEFPKEGPSILRIQQVVRGDSAAYFCASSPRDLTGELFFGEGSRLTVL.